One and the same sample provided the 7 T cell receptor beta chains below, sequenced in a study of shared clonotypes between healthy human individuals. Clones were sequenced by immunoSEQ multiplex PCR, and TCRdb holds only the in-frame ones, with some missing. This table has hundreds of thousands of clones, 90% to 97% appearing once. Sequences were obtained from naive CD4+ T cells sorted from blood. This sample's subset: CD45RA+ positively selected. The receptors come from a woman aged 25 to 39 in good health.

The chain recombines TRBV10-3 with TRBJ2-1, with 7 bases that match TRBD2. V lost 11 bases to trimming and J lost 6 bases; unmatched junction nucleotides: 7. Per germline, CDR1 ENHRY and CDR2 SYGVKD. The CDR3 covers 12 residues. CDR3 region: CAQGEGRNEQFF. The CDR3 DNA is TGTGCCCAAGGGGAGGGTCGCAATGAGCAGTTCTTC.

The chain employs TRBV28 and TRBJ1-5; 8 nucleotides align to TRBD1. This CDR3 has 13 residues. The V and J ends lost 11 bases and 7 bases, in that order; junction bases with no gene match: 10. The V gene's germline CDR1 is MDHEN and CDR2 SYDVKM. CDR3 amino acids: CAVIRGRGQPQHF. The DNA for the CDR3 is TGTGCCGTAATCAGGGGGCGCGGACAGCCCCAGCATTTT.

The gene calls are TRBV5-1 and TRBJ2-7, with 7 positions matching TRBD2. Germline V gene lookup returns CDR1 SGHRS and CDR2 YFSETQ. The CDR3 is made up of 15 amino acids. V shed 2 bases, J shed 0 bases, and the junction held 5 bases outside the gene matches. CDR3 DNA: TGCGCCAGCAGCTTCGAGGGAGGGACCTCCTACGAGCAGTACTTC. It yields the protein CASSFEGGTSYEQYF.

CDR3 loop: CASSRSGGISTEAFF. CDR3 nucleotides: TGTGCCAGCAGCCGGTCGGGGGGGATTAGCACTGAAGCTTTCTTT. The chain employs TRBV6-6 and TRBJ1-1; TRBD1 is a possible D gene (5 bases). Trimming removed 6 bases from V and 4 bases from J, with 18 bases in between. CDR1 MNHNY and CDR2 SVGAGI come from the germline V gene (reference sequence). The CDR3 extends over 15 amino acids.

This chain uses TRBV10-2 with TRBJ1-4; no reliable D call. Trimming removed 3 bases at V and 3 bases at J, with 8 bases between. The CDR3 totals 14 residues. The germline CDR1 and CDR2 sequences are WSHSY and SAAADI. The CDR3 region is CASSDPGPNEKLFF. Written as DNA, the CDR3 is TGCGCCAGCAGTGATCCGGGTCCTAATGAAAAACTGTTTTTT.

J is TRBJ1-5 and V is TRBV28, with D possibly being TRBD1 (5 bases). V was trimmed by 5 bases and J by 3 bases, leaving 20 bases between them. The CDR3 is 17 residues long. CDR1 is MDHEN and CDR2 is SYDVKM in the germline V gene. As DNA, the CDR3 is TGTGCCAGCAGTACCTACTCCGGGACGGGGGACAATCAGCCCCAGCATTTT. Residues: CASSTYSGTGDNQPQHF.

The V and J genes are TRBV4-2 and TRBJ2-7; TRBD1 agrees at 9 bases. CDR3 length: 18 amino acids. The germline CDR1 and CDR2 sequences are LGHNA and YNFKEQ. The junction had 13 bases not matched to a gene; V was cut back by 3 bases and J by 1 base. The CDR3 here is CASSQDSRGQGISYEQYF. In DNA, the CDR3 is TGTGCCAGCAGCCAGGACTCAAGGGGACAGGGAATTTCCTACGAGCAGTACTTC.